Sequencing of this TCR beta chain was carried out in a study of T cell responses to AZD1222 COVID-19 vaccine. Study results and caveats: In a largely white British group with more females than males, clonal diversity was possibly underestimated.

Method: immunoSEQ multiplex PCR; TCRdb's copy keeps in-frame clones and lacks some. The repertoire holds about 130,000 clones, about 93% seen once, with about 0.91% in the top ten. As concerns this clone: Antigen: not known.

Trimming cost V 5 bases and J 7 bases; bases outside gene matches: 12. The CDR3 is 16 residues long. Germline loops: CDR1 SGHAT, CDR2 FQNNGV. Material: peripheral blood, obtained on day 0 of AZD1222 vaccination. The source is an adult in good health. This chain uses TRBV11-2 with TRBJ1-2, with 11 nucleotides matching TRBD1. CDR3 sequence: CASSPFGTGGWGGYTF. The DNA of the CDR3 is TGTGCCAGCAGCCCCTTTGGGACAGGGGGTTGGGGTGGCTACACCTTC.